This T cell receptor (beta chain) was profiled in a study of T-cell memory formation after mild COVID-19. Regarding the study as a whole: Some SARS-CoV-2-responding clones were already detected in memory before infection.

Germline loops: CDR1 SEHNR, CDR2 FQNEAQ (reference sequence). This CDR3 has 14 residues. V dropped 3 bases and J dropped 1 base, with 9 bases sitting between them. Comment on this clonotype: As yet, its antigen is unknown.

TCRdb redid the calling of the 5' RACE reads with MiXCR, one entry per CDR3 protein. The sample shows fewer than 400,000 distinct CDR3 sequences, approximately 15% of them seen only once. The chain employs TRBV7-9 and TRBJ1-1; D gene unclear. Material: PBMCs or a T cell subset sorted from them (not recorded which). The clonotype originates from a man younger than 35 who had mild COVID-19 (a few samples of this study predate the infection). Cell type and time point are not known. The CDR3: CASSFGQANTEAFF. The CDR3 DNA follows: TGTGCCAGCAGCTTTGGTCAGGCGAACACTGAAGCTTTCTTT.